The rows below give T cell receptor beta chains drawn from one sample of a study of CD4+ T cells in melanoma. Using immunoSEQ multiplex PCR, the repertoire was profiled, and TCRdb retains in-frame clones only, with some absent. The table has some 6,800 clones, around half seen once; the top ten hold roughly a sixth. What was sequenced was cells from a culture (not recorded whether cultured in vitro). The origin of the receptors is a human donor with melanoma. The CDR3 runs from the conserved cysteine through the conserved F or W. The D gene is left open where the match is weak. Size tells how often a clone was seen (once, few, many) or the class of an expanded clone, and some rows leave it out.

J gene,V gene,clone size,D gene,CDR3 DNA,CDR3 protein
TRBJ1-4,TRBV6-6,-,-,TGTGCCAGCAGGGACCCGGGACAAGTGGAACTGTTTTTT,CASRDPGQVELFF
TRBJ2-1,TRBV9,-,TRBD2,TGTGCCAGCAGCGTTATTGCGGGGGGGCGCGGTGAGCAGTTCTTC,CASSVIAGGRGEQFF
TRBJ2-7,TRBV10-3,-,TRBD1,TGTGCCATGGGCCGGGACAGGGGGCCCTACGAGCAGTACTTC,CAMGRDRGPYEQYF
TRBJ1-2,TRBV5-1,-,-,TGCGCCAGCAGCTTGGACCCTCAGTTTTATGGCTACACCTTC,CASSLDPQFYGYTF
TRBJ1-2,TRBV27,-,-,TGTGCCAGCAGTTGGGCTGCCAACTATGGCTACACCTTC,CASSWAANYGYTF
TRBJ1-6,TRBV5-1,few,-,TGCGCCAGCAGCCTGGATGGTACCTATTACAATTCACCCCTCCACTTT,CASSLDGTYYNSPLHF
TRBJ1-1,TRBV29-1,-,TRBD1,TGCAGCGCCACCGCCAGGGGGACGACGGAAGCTTTCTTT,CSATARGTTEAFF
TRBJ2-5,TRBV7-9,-,TRBD1,TGTGCCAGCAGCTCAAACCCCGGGGACAGGGGAGAGACCCAGTACTTC,CASSSNPGDRGETQYF
TRBJ1-3,TRBV7-9,few,-,TGTGCCAGCAGCTTAAGGCGGTCTCTTCTCTCTGGAAACACCATATATTTT,CASSLRRSLLSGNTIYF
TRBJ2-3,TRBV7-8,-,-,TGTGCCAGCAGCTTTTCAGAGATTACCACAGATACGCAGTATTTT,CASSFSEITTDTQYF
TRBJ2-7,TRBV4-1,-,-,TGCGCCAGCAGCAACCCGGGGAGGTCCTTACCCTACGAGCAGTACTTC,CASSNPGRSLPYEQYF
TRBJ2-7,TRBV5-4,-,-,TGTGCCAGCAGCGGCCCGACAGGAACCTACGAGCAGTACTTC,CASSGPTGTYEQYF
TRBJ1-1,TRBV7-9,-,-,TGTGCCAGCAGCCTACGGAATACAAACACTGAAGCTTTCTTT,CASSLRNTNTEAFF
TRBJ2-7,TRBV29-1,-,-,TGCAGCGTTGAAGACAGCGAGAGTCCCTACGAGCAGTACTTC,CSVEDSESPYEQYF
TRBJ1-2,TRBV15,-,-,TGTGCCACCAGCAGAGACAGGGCTGGCTACACCTTC,CATSRDRAGYTF
TRBJ2-5,TRBV30,-,-,TGTGCCTGGAGTGTCAGGGACATATGGGTCCAAGAGACCCAGTACTTC,CAWSVRDIWVQETQYF
TRBJ1-1,TRBV2,-,-,TGTGCCAGCAGTGAGTCCGGGGGCGGCGAAGCTTTCTTT,CASSESGGGEAFF
TRBJ1-2,TRBV5-1,-,-,TGCGCCAGCAGCTTGGATGATTTTGTAGGGGCCTATGGCTACACCTTC,CASSLDDFVGAYGYTF
TRBJ2-7,TRBV7-9,-,-,TGTGCCAGCAGCTACTATGACAACTACGAGCAGTACTTC,CASSYYDNYEQYF
TRBJ2-3,TRBV5-4,once,TRBD2,TGTGCCAGCGGGCGGGGGGGCCTGGATACGCAGTATTTT,CASGRGGLDTQYF
TRBJ1-6,TRBV5-1,few,-,TGCGCCAGCAGCTTGCAGGAGAATTCACCCCTCCACTTT,CASSLQENSPLHF
TRBJ1-2,TRBV27,few,-,TGTGCCAGCAGTTTAGGGGGTTACCCCTATGGCTACACCTTC,CASSLGGYPYGYTF
TRBJ2-7,TRBV5-6,few,-,TGTGCCAGCAGCGCGGGACCGCTCGGGTACGAGCAGTACTTC,CASSAGPLGYEQYF
TRBJ1-1,TRBV4-2,few,-,TGTGCCAGCAGCCGCCCGGGGAGCGCCTCGGGAGGCACTGAAGCTTTCTTT,CASSRPGSASGGTEAFF
TRBJ2-3,TRBV5-1,-,TRBD2,TGCGCCAGCAGCTTGTTGGCGCGGGGGGTGGATACGCAGTATTTT,CASSLLARGVDTQYF
TRBJ2-2,TRBV11-2,few,-,TGTGCCAGCAGCTTAAGTAAGACCGGGGAGCTGTTTTTT,CASSLSKTGELFF
TRBJ1-1,TRBV2,few,-,TGTGCCAGCAGTGAAGAGGAAAAAAAAGCTTTCTTT,CASSEEEKKAFF
TRBJ1-1,TRBV19,-,TRBD1,TGTGCCAGTAGTATAGACGGACAGGGGAACACTGAAGCTTTCTTT,CASSIDGQGNTEAFF
TRBJ2-3,TRBV12-1,-,-,TGTGCCAGCAGCTTCAGAGATACGCAGTATTTT,CASSFRDTQYF
TRBJ1-1,TRBV7-8,few,-,TGTGCCAGCAGCCTATTGTCGGTAGGCGCTGAAGCTTTCTTT,CASSLLSVGAEAFF
TRBJ1-4,TRBV7-9,-,-,TGTGCCAGCAGACCTACTTGGGGCAATGAAAAACTGTTTTTT,CASRPTWGNEKLFF
TRBJ1-4,TRBV6-1,-,TRBD1,TGTGCCAGCAGCCTACAGGGGACGAATGAAAAACTGTTTTTT,CASSLQGTNEKLFF
TRBJ2-1,TRBV6-5,few,-,TGTGCCAGCAGTTACGGTCGAGGCAATGAGCAGTTCTTC,CASSYGRGNEQFF
TRBJ2-5,TRBV19,few,-,TGTGCCAGTAGTATACGACAGGACCACGCTTCCTGGACGGAGACCCAGTACTTC,CASSIRQDHASWTETQYF
TRBJ2-5,TRBV30,-,-,TGTGCCTGGAGAGGTGGGGCGGTCAGAGAGACCCAGTACTTC,CAWRGGAVRETQYF
TRBJ2-2,TRBV2,-,-,TGTGCCAGCAGTTCCGGGACTTCGAACACCGGGGAGCTGTTTTTT,CASSSGTSNTGELFF
TRBJ2-7,TRBV9,-,-,TGTGCCAGCAGCGTAGATACAACCACCGAGCAGTACTTC,CASSVDTTTEQYF
TRBJ1-5,TRBV11-2,-,-,TGTGCCAGCAGCTTATTTGGCCCTAATCAGCCCCAGCATTTT,CASSLFGPNQPQHF
TRBJ1-6,TRBV30,few,TRBD1,TGTGCCTGGAGTGTACAGGGGTCCTATAATTCACCCCTCCACTTT,CAWSVQGSYNSPLHF
TRBJ2-1,TRBV4-1,few,-,TGCGCCAGCAGCCAAAGAGACAATGAGCAGTTCTTC,CASSQRDNEQFF
TRBJ1-3,TRBV30,-,-,TGTGCCTGGAGCGGGGGGAAGATCTCTGGAAACACCATATATTTT,CAWSGGKISGNTIYF
TRBJ2-5,TRBV4-1,-,-,TGCGCCAGCAGCCAAGTAAGGGTGGAGACCCAGTACTTC,CASSQVRVETQYF